This TCR beta chain is from a study of Graves' ophthalmopathy and Graves' hyperthyroidism. Patients were excluded if they had other autoimmune diseases or uncontrolled infections, and likewise if pregnancy or lactation applied. Diagnostic conclusions were grounded in clinical symptoms, serum thyroxine, TRAb, thyroid ultrasound and orbital computed tomography. The study, taken as a whole, reports: Blood also contained most of the expanded thyroid clonotypes above 0.001 frequency. Ophthalmopathy was separated from stable hyperthyroidism by a 13-signature model with roughly 91% sensitivity and around 84% specificity.

RNA served as the template for amplifying TCR beta CDR3 regions. Second-round multiplex PCR followed a first-round RT-PCR using HTBI primers. TCRdb ran MiXCR on the multiplex PCR reads and lists one entry per CDR3 protein. The data hold about 1.1 million distinct CDR3 sequences, with less than 45% observed a single time. With 5 bases clipped from V and 4 bases from J, the junction kept 6 bases outside the gene matches. The CDR3 runs 15 residues. This clonotype was picked up a small number of times. What it binds is unknown. The chain couples TRBV12-3 or TRBV12-4 to TRBJ1-3; 9 nucleotides line up with TRBD1. This clonotype originated in an adult man with Graves' hyperthyroidism. Sequencing was performed on peripheral blood or thyroid tissue (not recorded which). The CDR3 nucleotides read TGTGCCAGCAGTACACAGGGGGCGGACGGAAACACCATATATTTT. Translation gives CASSTQGADGNTIYF.